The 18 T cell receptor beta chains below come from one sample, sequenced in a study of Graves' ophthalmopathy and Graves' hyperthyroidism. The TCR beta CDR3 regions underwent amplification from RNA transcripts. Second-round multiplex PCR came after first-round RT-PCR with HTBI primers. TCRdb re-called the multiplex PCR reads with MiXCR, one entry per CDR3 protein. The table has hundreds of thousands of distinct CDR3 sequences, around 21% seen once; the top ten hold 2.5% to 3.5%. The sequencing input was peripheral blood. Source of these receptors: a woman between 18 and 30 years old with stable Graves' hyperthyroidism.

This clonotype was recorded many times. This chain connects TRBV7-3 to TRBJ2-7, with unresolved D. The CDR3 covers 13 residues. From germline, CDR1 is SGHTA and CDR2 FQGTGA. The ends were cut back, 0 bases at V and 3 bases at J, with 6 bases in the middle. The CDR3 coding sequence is TGTGCCAGCAGCTTAACTGCCGGCTACGAGCAGTACTTC. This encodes CASSLTAGYEQYF.

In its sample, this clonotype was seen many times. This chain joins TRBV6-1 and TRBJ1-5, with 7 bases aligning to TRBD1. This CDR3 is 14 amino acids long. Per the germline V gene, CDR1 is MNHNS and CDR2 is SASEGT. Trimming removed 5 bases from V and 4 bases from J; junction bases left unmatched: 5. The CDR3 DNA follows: TGTGCCAGCAGTCTGGACAGGTTTAATCAGCCCCAGCATTTT. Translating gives CASSLDRFNQPQHF.

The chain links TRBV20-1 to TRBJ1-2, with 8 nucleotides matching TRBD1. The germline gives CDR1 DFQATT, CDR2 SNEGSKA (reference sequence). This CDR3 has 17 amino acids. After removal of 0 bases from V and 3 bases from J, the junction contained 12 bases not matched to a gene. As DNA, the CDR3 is TGCAGTGCTAGAGATCCCTTAGGACAGGGTGAACACTATGGCTACACCTTC. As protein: CSARDPLGQGEHYGYTF.

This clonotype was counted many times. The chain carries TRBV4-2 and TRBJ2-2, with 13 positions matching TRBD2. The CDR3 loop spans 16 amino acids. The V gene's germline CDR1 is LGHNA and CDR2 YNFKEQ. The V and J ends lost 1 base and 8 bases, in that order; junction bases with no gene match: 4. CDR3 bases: TGTGCCAGCAGCCAAGCCGGGACTAGCGGGGTGGGGGAGCTGTTTTTT. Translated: CASSQAGTSGVGELFF.

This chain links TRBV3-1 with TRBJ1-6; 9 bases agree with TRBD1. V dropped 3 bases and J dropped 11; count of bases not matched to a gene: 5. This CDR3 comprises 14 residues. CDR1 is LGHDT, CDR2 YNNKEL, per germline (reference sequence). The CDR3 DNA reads TGTGCCAGCAGCCAGGGACAGGGAATGGCACCCCTCCACTTT. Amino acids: CASSQGQGMAPLHF. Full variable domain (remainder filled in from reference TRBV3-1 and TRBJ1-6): DTAVSQTPKYLVTQMGNDKSIKCEQNLGHDTMYWYKQDSKKFLKIMFSYNNKELIINETVPNRFSPKSPDKAHLNLHINSLELGDSAVYFCASSQGQGMAPLHFGNGTRLTVT.

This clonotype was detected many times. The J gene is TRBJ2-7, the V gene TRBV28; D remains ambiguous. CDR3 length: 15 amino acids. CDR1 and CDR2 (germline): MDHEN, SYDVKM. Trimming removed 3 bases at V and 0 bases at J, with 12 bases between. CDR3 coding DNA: TGTGCCAGCAGTTTCCTTCTTAGGAGCTCCTACGAGCAGTACTTC. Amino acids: CASSFLLRSSYEQYF.

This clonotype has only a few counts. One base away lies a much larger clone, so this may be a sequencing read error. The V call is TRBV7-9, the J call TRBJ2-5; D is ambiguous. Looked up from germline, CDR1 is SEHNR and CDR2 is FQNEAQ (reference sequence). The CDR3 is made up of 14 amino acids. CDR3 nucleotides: TGTGTCAGCAGCCCGGAGCGTAACCAAGAGACCCAGTACTTC. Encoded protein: CVSSPERNQETQYF.

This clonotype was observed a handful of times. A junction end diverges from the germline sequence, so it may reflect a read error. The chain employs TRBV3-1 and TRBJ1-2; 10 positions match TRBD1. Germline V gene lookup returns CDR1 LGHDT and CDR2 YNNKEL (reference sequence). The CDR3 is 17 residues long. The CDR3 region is CASSRTRRTGGNYGCTF. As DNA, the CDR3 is TGTGCCAGCAGCCGTACGCGAAGGACAGGGGGGAACTATGGCTGCACCTTC.

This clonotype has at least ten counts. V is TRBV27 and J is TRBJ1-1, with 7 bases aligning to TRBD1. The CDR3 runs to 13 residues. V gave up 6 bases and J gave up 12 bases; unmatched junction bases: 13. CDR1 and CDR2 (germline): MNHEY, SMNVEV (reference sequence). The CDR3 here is CASSSLSGGLSFF. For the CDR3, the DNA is TGTGCCAGCAGCAGTTTATCAGGGGGGTTGTCTTTCTTT.

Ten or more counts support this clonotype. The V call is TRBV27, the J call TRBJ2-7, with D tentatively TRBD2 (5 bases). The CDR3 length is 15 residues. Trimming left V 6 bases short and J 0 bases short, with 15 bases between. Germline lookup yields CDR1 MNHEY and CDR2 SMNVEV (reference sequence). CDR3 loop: CASSLVPGSSYEQYF. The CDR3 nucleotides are TGTGCCAGCAGCTTAGTACCTGGGAGCTCCTACGAGCAGTACTTC.

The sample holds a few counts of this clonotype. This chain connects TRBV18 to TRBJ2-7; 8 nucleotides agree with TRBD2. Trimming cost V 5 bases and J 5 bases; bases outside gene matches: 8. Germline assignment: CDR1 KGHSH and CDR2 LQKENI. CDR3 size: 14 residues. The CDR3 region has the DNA TGTGCCAGCTCATCCCGGACTAGCATCAACGAGCAGTACTTC. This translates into CASSSRTSINEQYF. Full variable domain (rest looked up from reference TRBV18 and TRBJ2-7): NAGVMQNPRHLVRRRGQEARLRCSPMKGHSHVYWYRQLPEEGLKFMVYLQKENIIDESGMPKERFSAEFPKEGPSILRIQQVVRGDSAAYFCASSSRTSINEQYFGPGTRLTVT.

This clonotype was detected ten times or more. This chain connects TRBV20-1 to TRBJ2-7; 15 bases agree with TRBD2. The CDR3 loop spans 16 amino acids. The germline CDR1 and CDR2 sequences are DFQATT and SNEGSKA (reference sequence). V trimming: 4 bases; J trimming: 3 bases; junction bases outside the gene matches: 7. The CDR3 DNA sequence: TGCAGTGCTACCATCCGGACTAGCGGGAGGGTCTACGAGCAGTACTTC. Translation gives CSATIRTSGRVYEQYF.

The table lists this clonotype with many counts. The CDR3 sequence: CASSLGQGPGYGYTF. For the CDR3, the DNA is TGTGCCAGCAGCCTAGGACAGGGGCCCGGCTATGGCTACACCTTC. The chain joins TRBV7-8 to TRBJ1-2; 9 bases map to TRBD1. The CDR3 consists of 15 residues. The J segment lost 4 bases and the V segment lost 5 bases, leaving 8 bases of the junction unmatched. Germline CDR1 SGHVS, CDR2 FQNEAQ.

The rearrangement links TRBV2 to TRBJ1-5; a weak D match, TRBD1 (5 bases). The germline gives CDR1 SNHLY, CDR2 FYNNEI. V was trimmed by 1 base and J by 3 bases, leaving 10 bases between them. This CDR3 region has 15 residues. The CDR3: CASSEGSGDNQPQHF. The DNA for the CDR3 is TGTGCCAGCAGTGAAGGTTCGGGGGACAATCAGCCCCAGCATTTT.

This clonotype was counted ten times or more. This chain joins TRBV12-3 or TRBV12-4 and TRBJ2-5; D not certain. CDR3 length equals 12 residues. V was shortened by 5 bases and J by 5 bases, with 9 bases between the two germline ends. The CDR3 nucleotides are TGTGCCAGCAGTCCTAAACTGGAGACCCAGTACTTC. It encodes CASSPKLETQYF.

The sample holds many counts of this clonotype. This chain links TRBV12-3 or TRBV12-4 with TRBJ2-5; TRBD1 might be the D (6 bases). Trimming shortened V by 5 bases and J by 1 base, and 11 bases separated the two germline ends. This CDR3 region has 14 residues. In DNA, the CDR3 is TGTGCCAGCAGTGAAGGACAGCTCCAAGAGACCCAGTACTTC. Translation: CASSEGQLQETQYF.

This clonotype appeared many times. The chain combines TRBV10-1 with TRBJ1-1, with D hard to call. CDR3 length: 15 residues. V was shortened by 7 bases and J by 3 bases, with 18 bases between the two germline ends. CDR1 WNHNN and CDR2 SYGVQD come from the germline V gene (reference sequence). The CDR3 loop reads CASITDHSADTEAFF. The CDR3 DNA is TGCGCCAGCATTACGGACCACTCCGCTGACACTGAAGCTTTCTTT.

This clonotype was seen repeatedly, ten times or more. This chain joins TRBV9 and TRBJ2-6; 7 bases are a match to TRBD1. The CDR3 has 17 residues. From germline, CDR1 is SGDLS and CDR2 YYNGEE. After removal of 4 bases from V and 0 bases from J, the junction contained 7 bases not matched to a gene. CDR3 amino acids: CASSPGTVYSGANVLTF. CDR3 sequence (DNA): TGTGCCAGCAGCCCTGGGACAGTTTACTCTGGGGCCAACGTCCTGACTTTC.